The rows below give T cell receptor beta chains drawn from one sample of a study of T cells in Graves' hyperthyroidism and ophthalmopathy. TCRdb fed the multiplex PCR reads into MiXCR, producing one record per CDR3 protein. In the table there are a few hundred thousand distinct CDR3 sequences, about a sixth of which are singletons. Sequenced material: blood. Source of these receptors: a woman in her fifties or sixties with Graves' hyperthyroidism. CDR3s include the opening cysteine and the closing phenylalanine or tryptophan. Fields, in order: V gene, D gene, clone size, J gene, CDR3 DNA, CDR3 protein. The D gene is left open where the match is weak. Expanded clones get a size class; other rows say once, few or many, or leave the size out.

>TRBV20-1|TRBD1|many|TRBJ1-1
TGCAGTGCCAACAGGGGGCCGAACACTGAAGCTTTCTTT
CSANRGPNTEAFF
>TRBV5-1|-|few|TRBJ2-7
TGCGCCAGCAGCTCGGACGGGACCTACGGGCAGTACTTC
CASSSDGTYGQYF
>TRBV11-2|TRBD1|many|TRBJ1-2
TGTGCCAGCAGCCAACCGGGACAGGGAAAATATGGCTACACCTTC
CASSQPGQGKYGYTF
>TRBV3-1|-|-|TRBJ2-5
TGTGCCAGCAGCCAACCCAGAACTAGTTTAGAGACCCAGTACTTC
CASSQPRTSLETQYF
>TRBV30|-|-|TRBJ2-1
TGTGCCTGGAGTCCCCACCCGTTGGGACAGTTCTTC
CAWSPHPLGQFF
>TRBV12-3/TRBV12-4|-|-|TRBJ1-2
TGTGCCAGCAGTGGGGTTGGCTATGGCTACACCTTC
CASSGVGYGYTF
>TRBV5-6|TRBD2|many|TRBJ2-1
TGTGCCAGCAGCACCAGACTAGCGGAGCAGTTCTTC
CASSTRLAEQFF
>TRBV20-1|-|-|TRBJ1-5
TGCAGTGCTCCCCGATTGGGGGCCAATCAGCCCCAGCATTTT
CSAPRLGANQPQHF
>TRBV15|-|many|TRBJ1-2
TGTGCCACCAGCAGAGGAGTTAACTATGGCTACACCTTC
CATSRGVNYGYTF
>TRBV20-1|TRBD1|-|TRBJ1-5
TGCAGTGCTAGAGATGCGAGGACAGGTTATCAGCCCCAGCATTTT
CSARDARTGYQPQHF
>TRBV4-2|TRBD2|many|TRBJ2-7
TGTGCCAGCAGCCAAGACCCGGGGCGGGAGGACGAGCAGTACTTC
CASSQDPGREDEQYF
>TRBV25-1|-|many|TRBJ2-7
TGTGCCAGCAGGGAATTACGCGAGCAGTACTTC
CASRELREQYF
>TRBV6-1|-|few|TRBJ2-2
TGTGCCAGCAGGAAAACCGGGACTGGCCCGACCGGGGAGCTGTTTTTT
CASRKTGTGPTGELFF
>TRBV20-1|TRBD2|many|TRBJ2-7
TGCAGTGCTCCCGGGATAGCGGGCACCTACGAGCAGTACTTC
CSAPGIAGTYEQYF
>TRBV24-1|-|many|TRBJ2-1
TGTGCCACCAGTGATTATGCTGAAAGAGGCGATGAGCAGTTCTTC
CATSDYAERGDEQFF
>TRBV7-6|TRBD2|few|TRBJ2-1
TGTGCCAGCAGCTTACTAGCGGAAGAGCAGTTCTTC
CASSLLAEEQFF
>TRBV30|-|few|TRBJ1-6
TGTGCCTGGATCCCGGAGGGTGATTCACCCCTCCACTTT
CAWIPEGDSPLHF
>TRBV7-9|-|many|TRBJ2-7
TGTGCCAGCAGCTTGGGGGTGCAGCCCTACGAGCAGTACTTC
CASSLGVQPYEQYF
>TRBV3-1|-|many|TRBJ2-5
TGTGCCAGCAGCCGCAGGACAGGGAGGGTCGCAGAGACCCAGTACTTC
CASSRRTGRVAETQYF
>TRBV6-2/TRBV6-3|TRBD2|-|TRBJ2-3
TGTGCCAGCAGGATGGCGGGAGGGTCCATAAGCACAGATACGCAGTATTTT
CASRMAGGSISTDTQYF
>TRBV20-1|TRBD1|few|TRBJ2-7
TGCAGTGCTAGAGCTCCCGGGCAGGGGGCCTACGAGCAGTGCTTC
CSARAPGQGAYEQCF
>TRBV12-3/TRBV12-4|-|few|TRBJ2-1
TGTGCCAGCAGTTTGGGCAGTCGCTCGGGCAATGAGCAGTTCTTC
CASSLGSRSGNEQFF
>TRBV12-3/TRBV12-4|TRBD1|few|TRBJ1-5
TGTGCCAGCAGTTTATCCTCAACGATGACAGGGTTGAGGGTTCAGCCCCAGCATTTT
CASSLSSTMTGLRVQPQHF
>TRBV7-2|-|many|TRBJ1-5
TGTGCCAGCAGCTTAGAGGTCGGCAATCAGCCCCAGCATTTT
CASSLEVGNQPQHF
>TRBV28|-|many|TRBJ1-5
TGTGCCAGCAGTTTAGGGGCAGGCGAAGGGCCCCAGCATTTT
CASSLGAGEGPQHF
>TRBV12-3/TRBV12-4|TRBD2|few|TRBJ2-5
TGTGCCAGCAGTTTAGTTAGCGGGGGGGCTTCGGAGACCCAGTACTTC
CASSLVSGGASETQYF
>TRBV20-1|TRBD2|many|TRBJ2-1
TGCAGTGGGCGAAGCGGGAGGTTGGGCAATGAGCAGTTCTTC
CSGRSGRLGNEQFF
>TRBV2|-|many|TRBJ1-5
TGTGCCAGCAGTAACCACAATCAGCCCCAGCATTTT
CASSNHNQPQHF
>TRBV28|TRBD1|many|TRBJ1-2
TGTGCCAGCAGCTTGACAGGGACCTCCGCTAACTATGGCTACACCTTC
CASSLTGTSANYGYTF
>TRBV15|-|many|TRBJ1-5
TGTGCCACCAGCAGAGTTATTCGCGGTCAGCCCCAGCATTTT
CATSRVIRGQPQHF
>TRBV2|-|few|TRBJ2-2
TGTGCCAGTACAAGGTCCGGGAACACCGGGGAGCTGTTTTTT
CASTRSGNTGELFF
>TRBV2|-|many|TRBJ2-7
TGTGCCAGCAGTATAACCCGGGACACTAACTACGAGCAGTACTTC
CASSITRDTNYEQYF
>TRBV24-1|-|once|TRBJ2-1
TGTGCCACCAGTGATTTGCGTGGGACCTACAATGAGCAGTTCTTC
CATSDLRGTYNEQFF
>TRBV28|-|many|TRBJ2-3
TGTGCCAGCAGCTCTTGGGGGCGGGAGAGAACAGATACGCAGTATTTT
CASSSWGRERTDTQYF
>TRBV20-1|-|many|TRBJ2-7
TGCAGTGCTCTCGTCAGTCTCGAGCAGTACTTC
CSALVSLEQYF
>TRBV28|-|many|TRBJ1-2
TGTGCCAGCAGGCTCATGGACAAAAACACCTTC
CASRLMDKNTF
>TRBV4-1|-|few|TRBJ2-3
TGCGCCAGCAGCCTCATCACAGCGACAGATACGCAGTATTTT
CASSLITATDTQYF
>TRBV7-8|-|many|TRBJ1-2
TGTGCCAGCAGCTTAGGCGTTGCCGACTATGGCTACACCTTC
CASSLGVADYGYTF
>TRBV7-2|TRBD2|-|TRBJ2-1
TGTGCCAGCAGCTACCGGACTAGCGGGACTTCCAATGAGCAGTTCTTC
CASSYRTSGTSNEQFF
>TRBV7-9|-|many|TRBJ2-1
TGTGCCAGCAGCACGATCCCATCCTACAATGAGCAGTTCTTC
CASSTIPSYNEQFF
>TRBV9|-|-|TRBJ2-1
TGTGCCAGCAGCGTAGACGTCAGGACTACCTACAATGAGCAGTTCTTC
CASSVDVRTTYNEQFF
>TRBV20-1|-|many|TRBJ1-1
TGCAGTGCTAGAGACCAGAGGGGTAGGACGAACACTGAAGCTTTCTTT
CSARDQRGRTNTEAFF
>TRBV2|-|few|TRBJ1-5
TGTGCCAGCAGGAACAGTAATCAGCCCCAGCATTTT
CASRNSNQPQHF
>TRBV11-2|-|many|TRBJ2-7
TGTGCCAGCAGTCACGGGACGGCAGCCTACGAGCAGTACTTC
CASSHGTAAYEQYF
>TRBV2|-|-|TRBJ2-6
TGTGCCAGCAGTGACCCAGGGGGGTTCTCTGGGGCCAACGTCCTGACTTTC
CASSDPGGFSGANVLTF
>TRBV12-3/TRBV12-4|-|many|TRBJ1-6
TGTGCCAGCACCTTGAGAGGAGATAATTCACCCCTCCACTTT
CASTLRGDNSPLHF
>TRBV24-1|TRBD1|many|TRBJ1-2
TGTGCCACCAGTGACCCCAGTACCGGGACAGCGTATGGCTACACCTTC
CATSDPSTGTAYGYTF
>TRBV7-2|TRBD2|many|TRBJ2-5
TGTGCCAGCAGCTTGGGGACTAGCGGAGAGACCCAGTACTTC
CASSLGTSGETQYF
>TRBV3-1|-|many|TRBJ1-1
TGTGCCAGCAGCCAAGTAGGAAGGAGCGCTGAAGCTTTCTTT
CASSQVGRSAEAFF
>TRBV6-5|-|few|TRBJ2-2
TGTGCCAGCAGTTACTCGATCACCGGGGAGCTGTTTTTT
CASSYSITGELFF
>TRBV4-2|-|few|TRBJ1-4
TGTGCCAGCAGCCAAGAAAAGGGGAGGAATGAAAAACTGTTTTTT
CASSQEKGRNEKLFF
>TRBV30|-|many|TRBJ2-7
TGTGCCTGGAGTGTAGGACTAAACGAGCAGTACTTC
CAWSVGLNEQYF
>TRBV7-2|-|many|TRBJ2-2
TGTGCCAGCAGCTTAGAGGCCAGACGCGCGAACACCGGGGAGCTGTTTTTT
CASSLEARRANTGELFF
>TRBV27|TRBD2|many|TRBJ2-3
TGTGCCAGCAGTCTCAAGACTAGCGGGACCCACACAGATACGCAGTATTTT
CASSLKTSGTHTDTQYF